Listed below are T cell receptor beta chains from one sample, sequenced in a study of blood T cell repertoires in COVID-19. Method: immunoSEQ multiplex PCR; TCRdb's copy keeps in-frame clones and lacks some. The sample shows 380,000 or so clones, approximately 90% of them seen only once. Source material: PBMCs or T cells enriched from blood (not recorded which). These TCRs come from a woman aged 30 to 39 with acute COVID-19. The CDR3 runs from the conserved cysteine through the conserved F or W. D genes are given only for firm matches. Clone size, where shown, is once, few, many, or a class for clones that have expanded.

v_call	d_call	clone_size	j_call	cdr3_nt	cdr3_aa
TRBV5-1	TRBD1	-	TRBJ1-2	TGCGCCAGCAGAGTTACAGGGGAAGGGTATGGCTACACCTTC	CASRVTGEGYGYTF
TRBV25-1	-	-	TRBJ2-2	TGTGCCAGCGGACTTGTCGGAGGGCCCGGGGAGCTGTTTTTT	CASGLVGGPGELFF
TRBV5-1	-	-	TRBJ1-3	TGCGCCAGCAGCTTGGGCCCAGTTTCCTCTGGAAACACCATATATTTT	CASSLGPVSSGNTIYF
TRBV2	-	-	TRBJ1-3	TGTGCCAGCAGGGAGGAATCTGGAAACACCATATATTTT	CASREESGNTIYF
TRBV24-1	TRBD2	-	TRBJ2-3	TGTGCCACCAGTGATTTTAGCGGGGGAACAGATACGCAGTATTTT	CATSDFSGGTDTQYF
TRBV4-1	TRBD2	few	TRBJ2-1	TGCGCCAGCAGCCTAAGGGACTATCGGCACAATGAGCAGTTCTTC	CASSLRDYRHNEQFF
TRBV5-1	TRBD2	-	TRBJ2-2	TGCGCCAGCAGCAGAGCTAGCGGGGGGGCCCTCAGTACCGGGGAGCTGTTTTTT	CASSRASGGALSTGELFF
TRBV2	-	few	TRBJ1-2	TGTGCCAGCAGTGGGTCGGTCCGTCTTGGTGGCTACACCTTC	CASSGSVRLGGYTF
TRBV5-1	-	-	TRBJ1-2	TGCGCCAGCAGGACCCCGGGATCAGACTATGGCTACACCTTC	CASRTPGSDYGYTF
TRBV9	TRBD2	-	TRBJ2-7	TGTGCCAGCTCCAGCGGTGGCGGGGGGGCTTGGGAGCAGTACTTC	CASSSGGGGAWEQYF